The 15 T cell receptor beta chains reported below all come from one sample, sequenced in a study of cytomegalovirus exposure and HLA in healthy donors. Amplification used 60 Vbeta primers and 13 Jbeta primers. The protocol was immunoSEQ multiplex PCR, while the TCRdb copy is restricted to in-frame clones and leaves out a portion. The sample shows roughly 100,000 clones, approximately 87% of them seen only once. The specimen sequenced was PBMCs. Receptor source: a man aged 40-55 years in good health and CMV-seronegative.

The CDR3 sequence: CASSLPRGGTGELFF. CDR3 DNA sequence: TGTGCCAGCAGCTTGCCTAGAGGTGGAACCGGGGAGCTGTTTTTT. The genes are TRBV5-4 and TRBJ2-2, with no clear D. The germline V and J ends were trimmed by 1 base and 5 bases, with 12 bases remaining between them. The CDR3 runs 15 residues. The germline V gene encodes CDR1 SGHNT and CDR2 YYREEE (reference sequence).

This clone was recorded only once. The rearrangement uses TRBV5-4 and TRBJ1-1; D is possibly TRBD1 (5 bases). V was shortened by 2 bases and J by 5 bases, with 13 bases between the two germline ends. In germline, CDR1 is SGHNT, CDR2 YYREEE (reference sequence). The CDR3 totals 14 residues. The CDR3 coding sequence is TGTGCCAGCAGCTTAGGCCAGGGAAGGACTGAAGCTTTCTTT. Its translation: CASSLGQGRTEAFF.

This clone occurred a few times. This chain connects TRBV19 to TRBJ1-2; 10 positions agree with TRBD1. With V trimmed by 7 bases and J by 7 bases, 12 bases remained unmatched. Germline V gene lookup returns CDR1 LNHDA and CDR2 SQIVND (reference sequence). CDR3 length equals 15 residues. CDR3 in DNA: TGTGCCAGTACCGGTGGGGACAGGGGCATGGGTGGCTACACCTTC. It encodes CASTGGDRGMGGYTF.

This chain connects TRBV7-3 to TRBJ1-3; 7 nucleotides match TRBD1. CDR1 and CDR2 (germline): SGHTA, FQGTGA. V shed 5 bases, J shed 2 bases, and the junction held 6 bases outside the gene matches. CDR3 length: 15 amino acids. In nucleotides, the CDR3 is TGTGCCAGCAGCCCTCAGGGGGGAACTGGAAACACCATATATTTT. Amino acids: CASSPQGGTGNTIYF. The variable domain in full, completed from reference TRBV7-3 and TRBJ1-3, reads GAGVSQTPSNKVTEKGKYVELRCDPISGHTALYWYRQSLGQGPEFLIYFQGTGAADDSGLPNDRFFAVRPEGSVSTLKIQRTERGDSAVYLCASSPQGGTGNTIYFGEGSWLTVV.

The J gene is TRBJ2-1, the V gene TRBV7-6, with 8 positions matching TRBD2. Germline loops: CDR1 SGHVS, CDR2 FNYEAQ. V trimming: 1 base; J trimming: 0 bases; junction bases outside the gene matches: 5. This CDR3 contains 17 residues. The DNA for the CDR3 is TGTGCCAGCAGCTTAGACCCCGGGACTAGCTCCTACAATGAGCAGTTCTTC. Translation gives CASSLDPGTSSYNEQFF.

The V and J genes are TRBV27 and TRBJ2-5, with TRBD2 as a possible D gene (6 bases). The CDR3 spans 14 residues. Germline CDR1 is MNHEY and CDR2 is SMNVEV (reference sequence). Trimming removed 6 bases at V and 1 base at J, with 12 bases between. DNA for the CDR3: TGTGCCAGCAGCCTACGGGGGATCCAAGAGACCCAGTACTTC. It translates to CASSLRGIQETQYF.

The chain carries TRBV19 and TRBJ1-1; perhaps TRBD1 as D (5 bases). V lost 7 bases to trimming and J lost 4 bases, with 10 bases between them. Germline V gene lookup returns CDR1 LNHDA and CDR2 SQIVND (reference sequence). The CDR3 has 12 residues. CDR3 nucleotides: TGTGCCAGTACACTGGACACCACTGAAGCTTTCTTT. Amino acid sequence: CASTLDTTEAFF.

The genes are TRBV6-4 and TRBJ1-5; 9 positions match TRBD1. Trimming cost V 6 bases and J 0 bases; bases outside gene matches: 15. Germline V gene sequence: CDR1 MRHNA, CDR2 SNTAGT. This CDR3 comprises 19 residues. CDR3 DNA: TGTGCCAGCAGGCACGTGGACAGGGGAGAGGGATATAGCAATCAGCCCCAGCATTTT. Encoded protein: CASRHVDRGEGYSNQPQHF.

The chain carries TRBV5-8 and TRBJ2-1, with 9 nucleotides matching TRBD2. With V trimmed by 4 bases and J by 3 bases, 8 bases remained unmatched. Germline CDR1 SGHTS, CDR2 YDEGEE. The CDR3 contains 16 residues. The CDR3 protein is CASSGPGLAGYNEQFF. DNA for the CDR3: TGTGCCAGCAGCGGGCCGGGACTAGCAGGCTACAATGAGCAGTTCTTC.

V usage is TRBV19 and J usage is TRBJ1-2, with D possibly matching TRBD1 (6 bases). Trimming took 4 bases from V and 7 from J, leaving 7 bases between them. CDR1 and CDR2 from the germline V gene are LNHDA and SQIVND (reference sequence). The CDR3 length is 11 residues. Here the CDR3 reads CASSTGVGYTF. For the CDR3, the DNA is TGTGCCAGTAGTACAGGGGTTGGCTACACCTTC.

The CDR3 DNA reads as TGTGCCAGCAGACAAGGCAGGGTTACCACCGGGGAGCTGTTTTTT. Encoded protein: CASRQGRVTTGELFF. The chain is built from TRBV7-8 and TRBJ2-2; D is perhaps TRBD1 (5 bases). This CDR3 contains 15 residues. Looked up from germline, CDR1 is SGHVS and CDR2 is FQNEAQ. V was trimmed by 6 bases and J by 4 bases, leaving 15 bases between them.

This chain links TRBV4-1 with TRBJ1-2; possibly TRBD1 for D (5 bases). V was clipped by 0 bases and J by 4 bases, with 9 bases between them. Germline V gives CDR1 MGHRA, CDR2 YSYEKL. CDR3 length equals 14 residues. The CDR3 sequence is CASSQDGGFYGYTF. CDR3 nucleotides: TGCGCCAGCAGCCAAGATGGGGGGTTCTATGGCTACACCTTC.

The chain uses TRBV6-5 and TRBJ2-2; D not certain. This CDR3 contains 14 residues. Germline V gene lookup returns CDR1 MNHEY and CDR2 SVGAGI. V gave up 2 bases and J gave up 4 bases, with 8 bases separating them. The CDR3 reads CASSYDSGTGELFF. The CDR3 nucleotides are TGTGCCAGCAGTTACGATTCCGGCACCGGGGAGCTGTTTTTT.

The CDR3 DNA follows: TGCGCCAGCAGCCAAGAGTACCCAGGGAATCAGCCCCAGCATTTT. This translates into CASSQEYPGNQPQHF. The V and J genes are TRBV4-1 and TRBJ1-5, with D possibly matching TRBD1 (5 bases). The CDR3 is made up of 15 amino acids. V lost 0 bases to trimming and J lost 4 bases, with 10 bases between them. CDR1 is MGHRA, CDR2 YSYEKL, per germline.

The chain couples TRBV6-5 to TRBJ1-1, with D possibly matching TRBD1 (5 bases). V lost 5 bases to trimming and J lost 1 base, with 14 bases between them. Germline CDR1 reads MNHEY; CDR2 reads SVGAGI. The CDR3 length is 15 residues. The CDR3 DNA follows: TGTGCCAGCAGTCCCCCTAGGGGCCGGAACACTGAAGCTTTCTTT. Residues: CASSPPRGRNTEAFF.